This T cell receptor (beta chain) was observed in a study of technical replicates of blood from a handful of donors. Per the germline V gene, CDR1 is MNHEY and CDR2 is SMNVEV (reference sequence). This CDR3 is 14 amino acids long. Trimming removed 2 bases at V and 0 bases at J, with 7 bases between. The data were produced by immunoSEQ multiplex PCR, yet TCRdb's version contains in-frame clones alone and is incomplete. Here the sample spans 98,000 or so clones, under 97% being singletons. The receptor was derived from a human donor in good health. The sample taken for sequencing was T cells isolated from PBMCs. The V call is TRBV27, the J call TRBJ1-2, with D unresolved. CDR3 sequence: CASSLGQTNYGYTF. The CDR3 DNA reads TGTGCCAGCAGTTTAGGGCAGACTAACTATGGCTACACCTTC.